This T cell receptor beta chain was profiled in a study of shared clonotypes between healthy human individuals. The overall study: Samples came from two female and a few male donors aged 18 to 49. Overall study findings and caveats: Clonotypes which were not shared had lower generation probabilities than clonotypes that all four donors shared. Estimated clonotype richness was generally higher in naive than memory subsets.

CDR3 length: 13 residues. The germline V and J ends were trimmed by 5 bases and 7 bases, with 14 bases remaining between them. CDR1 LNHDA and CDR2 SQIVND come from the germline V gene (reference sequence). Details on this clone: Antigen specificity is unknown.

Repertoires were generated with immunoSEQ multiplex PCR, while TCRdb's copy carries only in-frame clones and drops some. The table records about 2.3 million clones, about nine tenths of them present only once. The source is a man aged 18 to 29 in good health. Some clones in this sample may be carry-over from other donors' samples. The chain has TRBV19 and TRBJ2-5; D perhaps matches TRBD2 (5 bases). The source material was naive CD4+ T cells from PBMCs. Specified subset: CD45RA+ positively selected. The CDR3 sequence: CASSVSSPRTQYF. The CDR3 DNA reads TGTGCCAGTAGTGTGTCTAGCCCAAGGACCCAGTACTTC. Supplemented by reference TRBV19 and TRBJ2-5, the full variable domain reads DGGITQSPKYLFRKEGQNVTLSCEQNLNHDAMYWYRQDPGQGLRLIYYSQIVNDFQKGDIAEGYSVSREKKESFPLTVTSAQKNPTAFYLCASSVSSPRTQYFGPGTRLLVL.